This TCR beta chain was profiled in a study of cytomegalovirus exposure and HLA in healthy donors. Study-wide background: Genetic ancestry analysis placed about 80% of the 300 to 500 donors that were genotyped in the Caucasian-associated cluster. Whole-study findings and limits: In a later analysis, a missense DCLRE1C variant was linked to TCR beta V- and J-gene trimming. Despite most TCR sequences being rare, some public TCRs occurred in many donors.

Trimming at V came to 3 bases and at J to 6 bases, leaving 7 bases not matched to a gene. Germline assignment: CDR1 LNHDA and CDR2 SQIVND (reference sequence). This CDR3 is 14 amino acids long. Regarding this clone: Its antigen is currently unknown.

PCR employed 60 Vbeta and 13 Jbeta primers. Libraries were prepared by immunoSEQ multiplex PCR; TCRdb keeps only in-frame clonotypes and omits some of them. The sample records around 300,000 clones, 70% to 90% being singletons. Specimen: PBMCs. The genes are TRBV19 and TRBJ1-1; 7 bases are a match to TRBD1. The TCR originated in a woman younger than 35 in good health and CMV-seronegative. In DNA form, the CDR3 reads TGTGCCAGTAGTATCACAGGGGTCGTGGCTGAAGCTTTCTTT. This encodes CASSITGVVAEAFF.